The TCR beta chain under discussion was sequenced for a study of cytomegalovirus exposure and HLA in healthy donors. Study background: Genotyping of nearly 400 donors showed that about 83% belonged to the Caucasian-associated ancestry cluster.

Researchers ran the PCR with 60 Vbeta and 13 Jbeta primers. Method: immunoSEQ multiplex PCR; TCRdb's copy keeps in-frame clones and lacks some. The table records approximately 190,000 clones, approximately 84% of them present only once. J was trimmed by 7 bases and V by 2 bases; bases with no gene match: 5. CDR3 length equals 13 residues. CDR1 is SGHDT, CDR2 YYEEEE, per germline. The sequencing input was PBMCs. The receptor was derived from a woman aged 50 to 65 in good health and CMV-seropositive. The chain links TRBV5-6 to TRBJ2-7, with 8 bases identical to TRBD1. DNA for the CDR3: TGTGCCAGCAGCTTCGACCGGACAGGGGAGCAGTACTTC. Its protein is CASSFDRTGEQYF. The full variable domain, rest sourced from reference TRBV5-6 and TRBJ2-7, is DAGVTQSPTHLIKTRGQQVTLRCSPKSGHDTVSWYQQALGQGPQFIFQYYEEEERQRGNFPDRFSGHQFPNYSSELNVNALLLGDSALYLCASSFDRTGEQYFGPGTRLTVT.